The present TCR beta chain was sequenced within a study of early T cells in non-severe SARS-CoV-2 infection. On the study more broadly: Sequencing of bulk RNA from unsorted whole blood was done, without chain pairing.

General study results and limits: VDJdb matches were skewed toward anti-spike CD8 T cell responses.

Concerning this clonotype itself: Its antigen is currently unknown.

TCRdb itself ran the 5' RACE reads through MiXCR, one entry per CDR3 protein. This sample has 70,000 to 90,000 distinct CDR3 sequences, with about 11% found just once. The specimen was whole blood. The TCR was taken from an adult who was a healthcare worker with PCR-confirmed SARS-CoV-2 infection or an uninfected control (not recorded which).

In nucleotides, the CDR3 is TGCGCCAGCAGCCAAGGACACCCTGCGGGCGAGCAGTACTTC. Protein sequence: CASSQGHPAGEQYF. The chain is built from TRBV4-3 and TRBJ2-7; D perhaps matches TRBD2 (5 bases). V lost 1 base, J lost 6 bases, and 13 bases lay in between. Per germline, CDR1 LGHNA and CDR2 YSLEER. The CDR3 covers 14 residues.